This entry concerns a single TCR beta chain. The sample is drawn from a study of blood T cell repertoires in COVID-19. Study-wide background: The United States, Italy and Spain supplied acute and convalescent COVID-19 samples. In each case, the material was cDNA or gDNA derived from T cells, B-cell-depleted T cells, or PBMCs.

In the authors' methods: From reference gene primer amplification, estimates of nucleated cell counts were derived. Sequenced by immunoSEQ multiplex PCR; TCRdb stores in-frame clones only, minus some. V, J and clone size were drawn from that table, and D and trimming were deduced from the DNA. Of 90,000 to 120,000 clones detected, more than 70% appear once; the ten largest clones hold roughly 4%. CDR1 and CDR2 (germline): KGHSH, LQKENI. The CDR3 has 14 amino acids. V gave up 6 bases and J gave up 0 bases, with 12 bases separating them. Input material: peripheral blood. This sequence was found in a man aged 65 to 79 with acute or convalescent COVID-19. This chain links TRBV18 with TRBJ2-7, with D maybe TRBD2 (6 bases). CDR3 DNA sequence: TGTGCCAGCTCTGGGGCTAGCGACTCCTACGAGCAGTACTTC. It is translated as CASSGASDSYEQYF.